Following are 6 T cell receptor beta chains from one sample sequenced in a study of T cells in Graves' hyperthyroidism and ophthalmopathy. Researchers took RNA transcripts and amplified the TCR beta CDR3 regions from them. HTBI primers were the set used in a first-round RT-PCR of the TCR CDR3. TCRdb independently ran MiXCR on the multiplex PCR reads; one entry per CDR3 protein. Here the sample spans about 700,000 distinct CDR3 sequences, 14% being singletons. Material: blood. These receptor sequences come from a woman in her late teens or twenties with Graves' hyperthyroidism.

The chain links TRBV10-1 to TRBJ2-7, with D possibly TRBD2 on 6 matching bases. Per germline, CDR1 WNHNN and CDR2 SYGVQD (reference sequence). This CDR3 is 14 amino acids long. V was pared by 2 bases and J by 6 bases, with 14 bases between. This chain's CDR3 is CASSEAGSPSEQYF. Written as DNA, the CDR3 is TGCGCCAGCAGTGAGGCCGGGAGTCCTTCCGAGCAGTACTTC.

At least ten counts were recorded for this clonotype. V usage is TRBV5-6 and J usage is TRBJ2-7; D gene ambiguous. Per the germline V gene, CDR1 is SGHDT and CDR2 is YYEEEE. The V and J ends lost 1 base and 1 base respectively, with 6 bases between them. This CDR3 contains 13 residues. The chain's CDR3 is CASSLKGSYEQYF. In DNA form, the CDR3 reads TGTGCCAGCAGCTTGAAGGGATCCTACGAGCAGTACTTC.

There are many counts of this clonotype. The chain's CDR3 is CSASPAGGNTIYF. CDR3 in DNA: TGCAGTGCCAGTCCCGCGGGTGGAAACACCATATATTTT. The chain uses TRBV20-1 and TRBJ1-3, with D unresolved. The CDR3 has 13 residues. Trimming left V 6 bases short and J 3 bases short, with 12 bases between. CDR1 and CDR2 from the germline V gene are DFQATT and SNEGSKA (reference sequence).

V gene TRBV7-8 combines with J gene TRBJ2-2; D is undetermined. V lost 4 bases, J lost 2 bases, and 17 bases lay in between. This CDR3 spans 17 amino acids. Germline CDR1 SGHVS, CDR2 FQNEAQ. The CDR3 sequence: CASSWKRAQPNTGELFF. The CDR3 DNA reads as TGTGCCAGCAGCTGGAAACGGGCCCAGCCAAACACCGGGGAGCTGTTTTTT.

The chain carries TRBV6-5 and TRBJ2-1, with TRBD2 identical over 9 bases. Per the germline V gene, CDR1 is MNHEY and CDR2 is SVGAGI. J lost 8 bases, V lost 2 bases, and 7 bases had no gene match. The CDR3 extends over 15 amino acids. The CDR3 reads CASSYKTSGFDEQFF. CDR3 nucleotide sequence: TGTGCCAGCAGTTACAAGACTAGCGGTTTCGATGAGCAGTTCTTC.

This clonotype appeared many times. The V gene is TRBV11-3, the J gene TRBJ1-1, with 9 positions matching TRBD1. After removal of 4 bases from V and 0 bases from J, the junction contained 6 bases not matched to a gene. This CDR3 is built from 16 residues. Germline-derived CDR1 and CDR2 are SGHNT and YENEEA. The CDR3 DNA follows: TGTGCCAGCAGCTCCGGACAGGGGAGCGTGAACACTGAAGCTTTCTTT. It specifies CASSSGQGSVNTEAFF.